The 15 T cell receptor beta chains below come from one sample, sequenced in a study of regulatory T cells in long-lasting Graves disease. Documented time point: newly diagnosed GD, antithyroid drugs for less than 3 months. Scientists built the TCR library using RNA that was extracted from PBMCs. Relying on iRepertoire HTBI primers and Arm-PCR of CDR3 regions, the team built TCR beta libraries. TCRdb reanalysed the multiplex PCR reads using MiXCR and keeps one entry per CDR3 protein. The sample carries about 330,000 distinct CDR3 sequences, under 20% recorded once. These same records also appear under a second study, on T cells in Graves' hyperthyroidism and ophthalmopathy.

The sequences come from peripheral blood mononuclear cells (PBMCs), collected at new diagnosis, from a patient treated with antithyroid drugs. These receptors all come from a woman under 30 with Graves disease.

Ten or more counts support this clonotype. This rearrangement joins TRBV12-3 or TRBV12-4 to TRBJ2-7; 8 bases fit TRBD2. Germline trimming cut 10 bases from V and 2 bases from J; bases unmatched to any gene: 7. This CDR3 region has 13 residues. CDR3: CATRVAGTYEQYF. CDR3 bases: TGTGCCACCCGGGTAGCGGGGACCTACGAGCAGTACTTC.

In this sample, this clonotype turned up many times. The V call is TRBV11-2, the J call TRBJ2-2; D possibly matches TRBD1 or TRBD2 (5 bases each). Trimming left V 0 bases short and J 3 bases short, with 14 bases between. The CDR3 runs to 17 residues. Germline CDR1 SGHAT, CDR2 FQNNGV. In nucleotides, the CDR3 is TGTGCCAGCAGCTTAGAGTACTGGGGGTCATACACCGGGGAGCTGTTTTTT. As protein: CASSLEYWGSYTGELFF.

This clonotype was counted a few times. This chain uses TRBV7-2 with TRBJ2-2; D is perhaps TRBD2 (6 bases). The CDR3 has 16 amino acids. Germline loops: CDR1 SGHTA, CDR2 FQGNSA. V was pared by 4 bases and J by 4 bases, with 16 bases between. The CDR3 spells CASSSKPGLRTGELFF. The DNA of the CDR3 is TGTGCCAGCAGCTCCAAACCGGGACTCCGCACCGGGGAGCTGTTTTTT.

The V and J genes are TRBV5-1 and TRBJ1-1; no reliable D call. Germline CDR1 reads SGHRS; CDR2 reads YFSETQ. The V gene lost 6 bases and the J gene lost 8 bases, with 11 bases spanning the gap. The CDR3 is 11 amino acids. The chain's CDR3 is CASIEMGEAFF. Here the CDR3 DNA reads TGCGCCAGCATCGAAATGGGGGAAGCTTTCTTT.

This clonotype was observed many times. The gene calls are TRBV7-3 and TRBJ2-3; 7 bases fit TRBD1. Germline V gives CDR1 SGHTA, CDR2 FQGTGA. CDR3 length: 15 amino acids. The ends lost 3 bases at V and 2 bases at J; junction bases unmatched: 5. CDR3 nucleotides: TGTGCCAGCAGCTTCGACAGGGTGAACACAGATACGCAGTATTTT. Residues: CASSFDRVNTDTQYF.

Turning to this clonotype: It may be a read error: a sequence one base away is much more abundant. J is TRBJ1-6 and V is TRBV28; D is ambiguous. Germline values: CDR1 MDHEN, CDR2 SYDVKM. V was clipped by 4 bases and J by 10 bases, with 11 bases between them. The CDR3 is made up of 13 amino acids. CDR3 region: CASSSDGRSPLHF. Here the CDR3 DNA reads TGTGCCAGCAGTTCCGACGGGAGGTCACCCCTCCACTTT. Supplemented by reference TRBV28 and TRBJ1-6, the full variable domain reads DVKVTQSSRYLVKRTGEKVFLECVQDMDHENMFWYRQDPGLGLRLIYFSYDVKMKEKGDIPEGYSVSREKKERFSLILESASTNQTSMYLCASSSDGRSPLHFGNGTRLTVT.

There are a few counts of this clonotype. J is TRBJ1-1 and V is TRBV27; D remains ambiguous. The CDR3 contains 12 residues. The V gene lost 8 bases and the J gene lost 1 base, with 8 bases spanning the gap. Germline CDR1 reads MNHEY; CDR2 reads SMNVEV (reference sequence). This chain's CDR3 is CASARGNTEAFF. The CDR3 DNA is TGTGCCAGCGCTCGGGGGAACACTGAAGCTTTCTTT.

This clonotype was observed a few times. V usage is TRBV28 and J usage is TRBJ1-1; tentatively, D is TRBD1 (6 bases). Germline V CDR1 and CDR2: MDHEN, SYDVKM. The CDR3 sequence is 14 residues long. V lost 2 bases and J lost 5, with 12 bases in between. CDR3 loop: CASSLRGEGTEAFF. The CDR3 DNA follows: TGTGCCAGCAGTTTAAGGGGGGAAGGAACTGAAGCTTTCTTT.

This clonotype was counted at least ten times. The chain joins TRBV7-3 to TRBJ2-6; D ambiguous. Germline CDR1 is SGHTA and CDR2 is FQGTGA. This CDR3 contains 20 residues. V was shortened by 5 bases and J by 0 bases, with 23 bases between the two germline ends. The DNA for the CDR3 is TGTGCCAGCAGCCCCCACGGATACGGAGTATGGGGCTCTGGGGCCAACGTCCTGACTTTC. It codes for CASSPHGYGVWGSGANVLTF.

In this sample, this clonotype turned up a few times. This may be a read error, as it is one base from a much larger clone. J is TRBJ2-7 and V is TRBV4-2; D is perhaps TRBD2 (6 bases). The length of the CDR3 is 15 residues. Germline CDR1 is LGHNA and CDR2 is YNFKEQ. CDR3 sequence reads: CASSQGSGLSYERYF. CDR3 in DNA: TGTGCCAGCAGCCAAGGAAGCGGGTTGTCCTACGAGCGGTACTTC.

This clonotype was seen at least ten times. J is TRBJ2-7 and V is TRBV27, with 11 positions matching TRBD2. Germline V gene lookup returns CDR1 MNHEY and CDR2 SMNVEV (reference sequence). V shed 5 bases, J shed 4 bases, and the junction held 13 bases outside the gene matches. This CDR3 spans 17 amino acids. CDR3: CASSTYDLLAGAYEQYF. As DNA, the CDR3 is TGTGCCAGCAGTACCTACGATCTACTAGCGGGGGCGTACGAGCAGTACTTC.

This CDR3 is CASSLYSTPTDTQYF. The DNA for the CDR3 is TGCGCCAGCAGCTTGTACAGCACGCCCACAGATACGCAGTATTTT. This chain links TRBV5-1 with TRBJ2-3; D is uncertain. The germline V and J ends were trimmed by 1 base and 2 bases, with 11 bases remaining between them. The germline CDR1 and CDR2 sequences are SGHRS and YFSETQ. The CDR3 is made up of 15 amino acids. Variable domain in full (rest from reference TRBV5-1 and TRBJ2-3): KAGVTQTPRYLIKTRGQQVTLSCSPISGHRSVSWYQQTPGQGLQFLFEYFSETQRNKGNFPGRFSGRQFSNSRSEMNVSTLELGDSALYLCASSLYSTPTDTQYFGPGTRLTVL.

This clonotype was seen repeatedly, ten times or more. The chain recombines TRBV3-1 with TRBJ1-2; D is uncertain. Trimming removed 5 bases at V and 3 bases at J, with 13 bases between. The CDR3 covers 14 residues. Germline CDR1 and CDR2: LGHDT and YNNKEL (reference sequence). The CDR3 DNA sequence: TGTGCCAGCAGCGGACGTCGGGATTACTATGGCTACACCTTC. Residues: CASSGRRDYYGYTF.

This clonotype showed up just a few times. The rearrangement uses TRBV30 and TRBJ1-3; D is perhaps TRBD1 (5 bases). V was pared by 4 bases and J by 0 bases, with 16 bases between. CDR1 and CDR2 from the germline V gene are GTSNPN and SVGIG (reference sequence). The CDR3 runs 16 residues. The CDR3 DNA reads as TGTGCCTGGACGAATGGACACGCAAACTCTGGAAACACCATATATTTT. Translating gives CAWTNGHANSGNTIYF.

As to this clonotype: A clone one base away is much larger, so this may be a read error. The J gene is TRBJ2-3, the V gene TRBV20-1, with D unclear. The J call is in doubt because the DNA end fits TRBJ2-4 better. This CDR3 spans 13 amino acids. CDR1 is DFQATT and CDR2 is SNEGSKA in the germline V gene (reference sequence). The CDR3 loop is CSALRVQNYDQYF. The CDR3 nucleotides read TGCAGTGCCCTAAGGGTCCAGAACTACGATCAGTACTTC.